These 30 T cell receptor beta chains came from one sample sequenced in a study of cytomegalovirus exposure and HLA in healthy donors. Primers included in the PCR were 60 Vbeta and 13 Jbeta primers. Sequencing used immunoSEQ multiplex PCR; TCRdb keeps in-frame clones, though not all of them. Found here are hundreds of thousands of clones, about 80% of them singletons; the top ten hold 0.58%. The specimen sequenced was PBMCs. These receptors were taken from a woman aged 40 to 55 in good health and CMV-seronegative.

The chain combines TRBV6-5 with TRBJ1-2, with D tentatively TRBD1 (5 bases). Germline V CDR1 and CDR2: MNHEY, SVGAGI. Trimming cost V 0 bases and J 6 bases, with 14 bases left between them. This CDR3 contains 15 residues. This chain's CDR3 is CASSYSIVSGHGYTF. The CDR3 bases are TGTGCCAGCAGTTACTCGATTGTTTCAGGGCATGGCTACACCTTC.

The CDR3 bases are TGTGCCAGCAGCGCCTCGTTCAATGAGCAGTTCTTC. This gives the protein CASSASFNEQFF. This chain links TRBV9 with TRBJ2-1, with D hard to call. CDR1 is SGDLS and CDR2 is YYNGEE in the germline V gene. This CDR3 is built from 12 residues. With 3 bases removed from V and 6 bases from J, the gap between germline ends came to 7 bases.

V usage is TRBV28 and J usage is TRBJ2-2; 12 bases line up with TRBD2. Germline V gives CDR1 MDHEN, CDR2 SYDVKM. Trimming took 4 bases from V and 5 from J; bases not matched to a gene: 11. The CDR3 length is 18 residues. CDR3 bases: TGTGCCAGCAGTTCGACTAGCGGGGGTGGTGGGATAACCGGGGAGCTGTTTTTT. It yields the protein CASSSTSGGGGITGELFF.

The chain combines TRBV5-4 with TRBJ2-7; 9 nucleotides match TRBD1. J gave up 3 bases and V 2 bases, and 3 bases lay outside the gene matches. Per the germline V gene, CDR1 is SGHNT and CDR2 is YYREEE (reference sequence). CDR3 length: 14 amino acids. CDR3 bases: TGTGCCAGCAGCTTACCGGGACAGGGCTACGAGCAGTACTTC. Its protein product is CASSLPGQGYEQYF.

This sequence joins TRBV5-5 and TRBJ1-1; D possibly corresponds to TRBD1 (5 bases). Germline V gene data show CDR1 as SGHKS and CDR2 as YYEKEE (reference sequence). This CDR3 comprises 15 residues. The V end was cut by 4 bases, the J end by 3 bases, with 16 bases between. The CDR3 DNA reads TGTGCCAGCAGCAACCGGCGGGGGGGTGACACTGAAGCTTTCTTT. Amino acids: CASSNRRGGDTEAFF. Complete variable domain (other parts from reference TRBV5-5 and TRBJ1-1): DAGVTQSPTHLIKTRGQQVTLRCSPISGHKSVSWYQQVLGQGPQFIFQYYEKEERGRGNFPDRFSARQFPNYSSELNVNALLLGDSALYLCASSNRRGGDTEAFFGQGTRLTVV.

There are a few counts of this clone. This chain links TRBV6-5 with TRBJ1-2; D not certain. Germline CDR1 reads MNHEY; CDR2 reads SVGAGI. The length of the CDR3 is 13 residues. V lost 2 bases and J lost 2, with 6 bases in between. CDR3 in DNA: TGTGCCAGCAGTTACGGCAGGAACTATGGCTACACCTTC. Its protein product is CASSYGRNYGYTF.

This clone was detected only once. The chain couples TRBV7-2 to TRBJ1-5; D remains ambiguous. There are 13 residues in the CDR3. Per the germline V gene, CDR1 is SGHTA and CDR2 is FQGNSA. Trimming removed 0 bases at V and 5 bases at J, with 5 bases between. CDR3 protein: CASSLARHQPQHF. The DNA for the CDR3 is TGTGCCAGCAGCTTAGCGCGGCATCAGCCCCAGCATTTT.

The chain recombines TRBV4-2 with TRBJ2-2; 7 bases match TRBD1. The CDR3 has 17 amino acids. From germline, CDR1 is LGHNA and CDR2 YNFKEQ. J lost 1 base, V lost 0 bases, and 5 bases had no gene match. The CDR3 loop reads CASSQDWRTGNTGELFF. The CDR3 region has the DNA TGTGCCAGCAGCCAAGATTGGCGGACAGGGAACACCGGGGAGCTGTTTTTT.

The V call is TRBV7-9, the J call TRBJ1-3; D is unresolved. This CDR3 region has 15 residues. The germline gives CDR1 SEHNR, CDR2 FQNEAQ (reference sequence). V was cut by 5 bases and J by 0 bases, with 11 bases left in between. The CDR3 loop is CASSRSRVSGNTIYF. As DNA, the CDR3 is TGTGCCAGCAGCCGCTCCCGGGTCTCTGGAAACACCATATATTTT.

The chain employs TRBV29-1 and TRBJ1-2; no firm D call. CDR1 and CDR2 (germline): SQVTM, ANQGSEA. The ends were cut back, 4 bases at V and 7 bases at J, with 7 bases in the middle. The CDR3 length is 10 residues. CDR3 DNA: TGCAGCGTTGCGGAGGGTGGCTACACCTTC. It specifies CSVAEGGYTF.

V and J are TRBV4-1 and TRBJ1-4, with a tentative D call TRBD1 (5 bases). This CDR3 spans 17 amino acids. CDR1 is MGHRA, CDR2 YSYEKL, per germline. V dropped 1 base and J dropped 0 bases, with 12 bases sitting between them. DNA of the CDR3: TGCGCCAGCAGCCAAGGACAGAACTATGCAACTAATGAAAAACTGTTTTTT. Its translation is CASSQGQNYATNEKLFF.

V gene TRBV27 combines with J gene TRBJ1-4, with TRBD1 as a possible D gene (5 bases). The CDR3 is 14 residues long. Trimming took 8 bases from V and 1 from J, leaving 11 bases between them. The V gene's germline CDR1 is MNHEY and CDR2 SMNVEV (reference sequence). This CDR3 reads CASGGTLTNEKLFF. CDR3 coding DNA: TGTGCCAGCGGAGGGACTTTAACTAATGAAAAACTGTTTTTT.

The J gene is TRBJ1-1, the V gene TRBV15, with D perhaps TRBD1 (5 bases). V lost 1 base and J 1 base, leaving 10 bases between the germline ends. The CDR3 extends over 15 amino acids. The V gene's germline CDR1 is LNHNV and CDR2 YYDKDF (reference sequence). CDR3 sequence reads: CATSRGGTGNTEAFF. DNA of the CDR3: TGTGCCACCAGCAGAGGTGGAACAGGGAACACTGAAGCTTTCTTT.

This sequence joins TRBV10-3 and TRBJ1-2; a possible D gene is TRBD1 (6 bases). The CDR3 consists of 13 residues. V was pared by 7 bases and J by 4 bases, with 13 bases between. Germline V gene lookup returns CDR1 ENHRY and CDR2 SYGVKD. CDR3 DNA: TGTGCCATCACCAGGGGAGGGGCCTATGGCTACACCTTC. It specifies CAITRGGAYGYTF.

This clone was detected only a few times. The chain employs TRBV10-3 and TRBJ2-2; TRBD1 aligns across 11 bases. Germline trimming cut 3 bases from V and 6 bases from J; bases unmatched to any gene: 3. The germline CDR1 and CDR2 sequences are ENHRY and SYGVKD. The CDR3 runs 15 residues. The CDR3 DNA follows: TGTGCCATCAGTGAACAGGGACAGGGGGCCGGGGAGCTGTTTTTT. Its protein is CAISEQGQGAGELFF.

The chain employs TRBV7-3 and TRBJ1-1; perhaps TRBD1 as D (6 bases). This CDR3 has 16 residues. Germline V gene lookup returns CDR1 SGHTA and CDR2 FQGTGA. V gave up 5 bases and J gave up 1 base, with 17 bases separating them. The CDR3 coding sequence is TGTGCCAGCAGCCCGGGGGGCAGGGGCCCGAACACTGAAGCTTTCTTT. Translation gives CASSPGGRGPNTEAFF.

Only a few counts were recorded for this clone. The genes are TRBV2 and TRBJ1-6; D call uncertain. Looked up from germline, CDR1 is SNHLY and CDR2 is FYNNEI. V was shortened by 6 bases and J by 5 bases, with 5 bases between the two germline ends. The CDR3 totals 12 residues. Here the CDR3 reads CASSLNNSPLHF. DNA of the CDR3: TGTGCCAGCAGCCTTAATAATTCACCCCTCCACTTT.

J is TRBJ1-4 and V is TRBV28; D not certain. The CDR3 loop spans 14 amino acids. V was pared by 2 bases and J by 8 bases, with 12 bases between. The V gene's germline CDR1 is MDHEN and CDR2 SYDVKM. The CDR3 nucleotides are TGTGCCAGCAGTTTAGACCGGGTAATCGAAAAACTGTTTTTT. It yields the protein CASSLDRVIEKLFF.

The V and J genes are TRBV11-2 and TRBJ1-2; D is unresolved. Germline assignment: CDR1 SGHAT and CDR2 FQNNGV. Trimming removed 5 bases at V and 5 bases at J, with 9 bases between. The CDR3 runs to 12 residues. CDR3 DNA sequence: TGTGCCAGCAGCCTCGCAGAATATGGCTACACCTTC. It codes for CASSLAEYGYTF.

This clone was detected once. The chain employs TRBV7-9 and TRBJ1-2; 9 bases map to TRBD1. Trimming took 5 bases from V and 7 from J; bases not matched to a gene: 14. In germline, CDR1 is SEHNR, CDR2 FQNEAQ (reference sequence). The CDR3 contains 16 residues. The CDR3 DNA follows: TGTGCCAGCAGCCCTGGACAGGGGTGGACTGACGGTGGCTACACCTTC. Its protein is CASSPGQGWTDGGYTF.

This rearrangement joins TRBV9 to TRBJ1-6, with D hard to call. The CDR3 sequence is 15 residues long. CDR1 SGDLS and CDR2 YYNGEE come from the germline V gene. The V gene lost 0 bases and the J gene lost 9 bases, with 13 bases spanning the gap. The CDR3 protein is CASSVEVGSSSPLHF. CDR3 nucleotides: TGTGCCAGCAGCGTAGAGGTAGGGAGTAGTTCACCCCTCCACTTT.

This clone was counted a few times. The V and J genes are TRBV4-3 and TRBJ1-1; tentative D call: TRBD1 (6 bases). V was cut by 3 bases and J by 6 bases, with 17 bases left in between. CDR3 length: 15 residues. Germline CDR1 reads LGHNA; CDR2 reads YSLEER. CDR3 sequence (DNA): TGCGCCAGCAGCCATACTAACAGGGTGAGCGCTGAAGCTTTCTTT. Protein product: CASSHTNRVSAEAFF.

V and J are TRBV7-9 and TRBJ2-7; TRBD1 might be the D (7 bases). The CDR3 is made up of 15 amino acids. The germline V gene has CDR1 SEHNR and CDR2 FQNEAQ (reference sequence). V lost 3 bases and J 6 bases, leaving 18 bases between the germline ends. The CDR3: CASSFSRAGGGEQYF. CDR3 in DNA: TGTGCCAGCAGCTTCAGTCGGGCAGGGGGAGGCGAGCAGTACTTC.

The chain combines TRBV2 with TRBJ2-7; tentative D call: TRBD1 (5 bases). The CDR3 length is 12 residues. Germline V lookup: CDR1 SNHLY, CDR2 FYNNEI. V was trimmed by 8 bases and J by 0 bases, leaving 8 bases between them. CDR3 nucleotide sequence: TGTGCCAGCGGGGCTCTCTCCTACGAGCAGTACTTC. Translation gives CASGALSYEQYF.

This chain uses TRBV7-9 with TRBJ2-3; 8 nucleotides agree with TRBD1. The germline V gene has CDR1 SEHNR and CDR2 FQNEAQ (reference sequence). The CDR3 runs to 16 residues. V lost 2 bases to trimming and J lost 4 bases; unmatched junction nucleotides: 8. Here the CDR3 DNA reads TGTGCCAGCAGCTTATATGCAGGGGGCGACGCAGATACGCAGTATTTT. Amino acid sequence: CASSLYAGGDADTQYF.

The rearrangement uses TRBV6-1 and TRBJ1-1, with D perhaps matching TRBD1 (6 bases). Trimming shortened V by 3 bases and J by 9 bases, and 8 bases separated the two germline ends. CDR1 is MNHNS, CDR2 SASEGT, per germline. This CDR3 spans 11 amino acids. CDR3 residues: CASSEQGQAFF. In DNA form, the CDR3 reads TGTGCCAGCAGTGAGCAGGGGCAAGCTTTCTTT.

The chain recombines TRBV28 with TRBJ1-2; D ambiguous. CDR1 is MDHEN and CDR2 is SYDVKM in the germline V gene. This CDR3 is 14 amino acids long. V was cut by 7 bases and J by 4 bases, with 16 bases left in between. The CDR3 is CASNPPAGTYGYTF. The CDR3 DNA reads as TGTGCCAGCAACCCCCCTGCAGGAACCTATGGCTACACCTTC.

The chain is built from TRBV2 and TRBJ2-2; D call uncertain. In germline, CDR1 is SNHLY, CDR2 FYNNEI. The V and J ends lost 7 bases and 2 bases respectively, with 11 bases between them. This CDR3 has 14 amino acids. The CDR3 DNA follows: TGTGCCAGCACTGTCTTAGCTAACACCGGGGAGCTGTTTTTT. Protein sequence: CASTVLANTGELFF.

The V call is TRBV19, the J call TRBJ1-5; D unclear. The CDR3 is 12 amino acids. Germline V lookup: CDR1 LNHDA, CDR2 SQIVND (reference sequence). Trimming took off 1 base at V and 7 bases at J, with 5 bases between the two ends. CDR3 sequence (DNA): TGTGCCAGTAGTATAGTAAAACAGCCCCAGCATTTT. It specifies CASSIVKQPQHF.

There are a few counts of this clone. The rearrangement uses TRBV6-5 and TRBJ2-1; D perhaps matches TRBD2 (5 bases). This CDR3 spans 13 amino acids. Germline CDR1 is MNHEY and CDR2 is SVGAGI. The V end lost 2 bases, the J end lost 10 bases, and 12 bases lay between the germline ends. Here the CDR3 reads CASSYDGSGEQFF. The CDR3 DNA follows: TGTGCCAGCAGTTACGACGGATCGGGGGAGCAGTTCTTC.